This TCR beta chain was sequenced for a study of blood T cell repertoires in COVID-19. The repertoire was sequenced with immunoSEQ multiplex PCR; TCRdb's copy has only in-frame clones and lacks some. Of a few hundred thousand clones in the sample, 82% were seen once. Regarding this clone: Other nucleotide sequences from this sample produce the same CDR3.

The sample comprised peripheral blood. The clonotype originates from a woman aged 18-29 years with acute or convalescent COVID-19.

In nucleotides, the CDR3 is TGTGCCAGCAGCCCTGGACAGAACTATGGCTACACCTTC. Its translation: CASSPGQNYGYTF. This chain links TRBV7-9 with TRBJ1-2, with a weak D call TRBD1 (6 bases). Per germline, CDR1 SEHNR and CDR2 FQNEAQ (reference sequence). The V and J ends lost 5 bases and 2 bases respectively, with 9 bases between them. The CDR3 has 13 residues.